What follows are 10 T cell receptor beta chains derived from one specimen sequenced in a study of blood T cell repertoires in COVID-19. Only in-frame clones appear in the TCRdb table, and some are missing; sequencing was by immunoSEQ multiplex PCR. The data show about 270,000 clones, about 88% seen once. Input material: PBMCs or T cells enriched from blood (not recorded which). The source is a woman aged 55 to 70 in a cohort exposed to, infected with or recovered from COVID-19 (not recorded which).

The genes are TRBV10-1 and TRBJ2-1; 14 positions agree with TRBD2. J lost 9 bases, V lost 3 bases, and 7 bases had no gene match. Germline CDR1 WNHNN, CDR2 SYGVQD (reference sequence). CDR3 length equals 16 residues. CDR3 region: CASSDRGLAGAGEQFF. The DNA of the CDR3 is TGCGCCAGCAGTGATAGGGGACTAGCGGGAGCGGGTGAGCAGTTCTTC.

The J gene is TRBJ2-7, the V gene TRBV6-6; maybe TRBD2 (6 bases). This CDR3 has 16 amino acids. From germline, CDR1 is MNHNY and CDR2 SVGAGI (reference sequence). V gave up 5 bases and J gave up 4 bases, with 21 bases separating them. CDR3 sequence: CASSPTRGGSLYEQYF. The DNA for the CDR3 is TGTGCCAGCAGTCCGACGAGGGGAGGTTCTCTTTACGAGCAGTACTTC.

The chain uses TRBV5-6 and TRBJ1-5; perhaps TRBD1 as D (6 bases). The germline V gene encodes CDR1 SGHDT and CDR2 YYEEEE. Trimming removed 0 bases from V and 7 bases from J, with 11 bases in between. This CDR3 has 14 amino acids. CDR3 sequence (DNA): TGTGCCAGCAGCTTGGCGGGGGGCGGGCAGCCCCAGCATTTT. Residues: CASSLAGGGQPQHF.

This chain joins TRBV9 and TRBJ1-2; 7 bases are a match to TRBD1. The junction had 10 bases not matched to a gene; V was cut back by 3 bases and J by 5 bases. Germline CDR1 SGDLS, CDR2 YYNGEE. This CDR3 contains 15 residues. Here the CDR3 reads CASSERDRVRYGYTF. CDR3 sequence (DNA): TGTGCCAGCAGCGAAAGAGACAGGGTGAGGTATGGCTACACCTTC.

This rearrangement joins TRBV5-1 to TRBJ1-1; D may be TRBD1 (5 bases). V was clipped by 4 bases and J by 6 bases, with 19 bases between them. The length of the CDR3 is 15 residues. Germline loops: CDR1 SGHRS, CDR2 YFSETQ. The CDR3 DNA is TGCGCCAGCAGCCCCGAGAGAGGAGGGGCCGCTGAAGCTTTCTTT. Its protein is CASSPERGGAAEAFF.

This chain joins TRBV19 and TRBJ1-1; 7 bases agree with TRBD1. Unmatched junction bases numbered 3, after V lost 0 bases and J lost 5 bases. Germline V CDR1 and CDR2: LNHDA, SQIVND (reference sequence). This CDR3 spans 14 amino acids. CDR3 sequence (DNA): TGTGCCAGTAGTATAGACAGGGGGAGTACTGAAGCTTTCTTT. It translates to CASSIDRGSTEAFF.

The chain is built from TRBV4-1 and TRBJ2-1; 9 bases match TRBD2. Germline values: CDR1 MGHRA, CDR2 YSYEKL. The CDR3 has 17 residues. Unmatched junction bases numbered 8, after V lost 1 base and J lost 4 bases. The CDR3 protein is CASSQVVAGVVYNEQFF. The CDR3 bases are TGCGCCAGCAGCCAAGTTGTAGCGGGAGTGGTATACAATGAGCAGTTCTTC.

The chain links TRBV19 to TRBJ2-7; TRBD1 agrees at 8 bases. Per germline, CDR1 LNHDA and CDR2 SQIVND (reference sequence). This CDR3 comprises 14 residues. V lost 4 bases and J lost 1; bases outside the gene matches: 3. The CDR3 region is CASSNRGDSYEQYF. The CDR3 bases are TGTGCCAGTAGTAACAGGGGGGATTCCTACGAGCAGTACTTC.

The V and J genes are TRBV15 and TRBJ2-1, with 8 bases matching TRBD1. With 1 base clipped from V and 4 bases from J, the junction kept 0 bases outside the gene matches. The CDR3 sequence is 14 residues long. Germline values: CDR1 LNHNV, CDR2 YYDKDF (reference sequence). The CDR3 nucleotides are TGTGCCACCAGCAGAGGGACAGGGTACAATGAGCAGTTCTTC. Amino acids: CATSRGTGYNEQFF.

In this sample, this clone turned up a few times. The J gene is TRBJ1-1, the V gene TRBV11-2; perhaps TRBD1 as D (6 bases). Germline V gene data show CDR1 as SGHAT and CDR2 as FQNNGV. The CDR3 spans 16 residues. V lost 2 bases to trimming and J lost 0 bases, with 13 bases between them. This chain's CDR3 is CASSLSGRGVNTEAFF. Written as DNA, the CDR3 is TGTGCCAGCAGCTTAAGTGGGAGGGGGGTGAACACTGAAGCTTTCTTT.